This TCR beta chain was documented in a study of T-cell reconstitution after alpha-beta-depleted transplantation in children. Preparing the TCRbeta library involved the use of unique molecular identifiers. TCRdb fed the PCR reads into MiXCR, producing one record per CDR3 protein. The sample yields under 35,000 distinct CDR3 sequences, 6.3% seen once. This clonotype was detected many times. Its antigen is unidentified. Germline V gene data show CDR1 as SGHTA and CDR2 as FQGNSA. V was clipped by 2 bases and J by 9 bases; unmatched bases: 4. The CDR3 consists of 13 residues. Whole-study findings and limits: From surviving recipient T cells and thymic progenitors came the high day-60 TCRbeta diversity observed in some patients. Several hundred expanded graft clones reportedly supplied alpha-beta T cells about two months after transplant.

The chain carries TRBV7-2 and TRBJ2-1, with 7 nucleotides matching TRBD2. The clonotype was recovered from a male patient aged 10 to 17 who had a stem cell transplant for acute myeloid leukemia, so the T cells may come from the graft donor. Sequencing used PBMCs, mostly from graft donor cells, obtained 180 days after TCRalphabeta/CD19-depleted stem cell transplant. DNA of the CDR3: TGTGCCAGCAGCTTATCCGGGAGGACTGAGCAGTTCTTC. Protein: CASSLSGRTEQFF.